The 3 T cell receptor beta chains below were found in one sample sequenced in a study of shared clonotypes between healthy human individuals. Some clones are missing from TCRdb's copy, which holds only in-frame ones; the method was immunoSEQ multiplex PCR. Here the sample spans about 600,000 clones, roughly 79% being singletons. Sequencing input: PBMCs. The source is a woman aged 40 to 49 in good health. Some clones in this sample may be carry-over from other donors' samples.

The chain employs TRBV28 and TRBJ1-2; D uncertain. Trimming left V 6 bases short and J 0 bases short, with 8 bases between. This CDR3 is 13 amino acids long. Germline V gene data show CDR1 as MDHEN and CDR2 as SYDVKM. The CDR3 is CASRLTANYGYTF. The CDR3, as DNA: TGTGCCAGCAGACTGACGGCTAACTATGGCTACACCTTC.

J is TRBJ1-1 and V is TRBV4-3, with a tentative D call TRBD1 (5 bases). From germline, CDR1 is LGHNA and CDR2 YSLEER. The CDR3 totals 16 residues. V was clipped by 0 bases and J by 1 base, with 12 bases between them. CDR3 DNA sequence: TGCGCCAGCAGCCAAGATCTAAGGCAGGGGAACACTGAAGCTTTCTTT. It translates to CASSQDLRQGNTEAFF.

This chain links TRBV7-3 with TRBJ2-5; D may be TRBD1 (6 bases). CDR3 length equals 16 residues. V shed 2 bases and J shed 2 bases, with 15 bases lying between them. In germline, CDR1 is SGHTA, CDR2 FQGTGA. The CDR3 sequence is CASSLELQGPQETQYF. In nucleotides, the CDR3 is TGTGCCAGCAGCTTAGAACTACAGGGCCCACAAGAGACCCAGTACTTC.